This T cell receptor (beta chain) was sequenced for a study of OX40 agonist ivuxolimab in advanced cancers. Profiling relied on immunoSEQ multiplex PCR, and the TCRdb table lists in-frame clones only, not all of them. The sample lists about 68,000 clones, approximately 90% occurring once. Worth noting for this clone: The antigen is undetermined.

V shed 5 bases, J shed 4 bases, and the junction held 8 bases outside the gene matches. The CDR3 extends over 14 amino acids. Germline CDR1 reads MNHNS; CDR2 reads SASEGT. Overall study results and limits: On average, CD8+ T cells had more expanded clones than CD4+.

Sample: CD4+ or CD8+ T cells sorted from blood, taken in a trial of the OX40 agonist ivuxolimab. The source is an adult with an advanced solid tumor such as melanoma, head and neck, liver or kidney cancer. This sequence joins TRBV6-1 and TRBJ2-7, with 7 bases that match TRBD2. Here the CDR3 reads CASSKRAGSYEQYF. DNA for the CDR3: TGTGCCAGCAGTAAACGAGCGGGATCATACGAGCAGTACTTC.